These T cell receptor beta chains were read from a single sample in a study of OX40 agonist ivuxolimab in advanced cancers. Method: immunoSEQ multiplex PCR; TCRdb's copy keeps in-frame clones and lacks some. This sample has 50,000 to 65,000 clones, with approximately 86% found just once. The sample consisted of CD4+ or CD8+ T cells sorted from blood, taken in a trial of the OX40 agonist ivuxolimab. Receptors originate from an adult with an advanced solid tumor such as melanoma, head and neck, liver or kidney cancer. Both conserved end residues are part of each CDR3. D genes are given only for firm matches. Rows may omit the clone size; those that give it use once, few, many or a size class.

V gene	J gene	clone size	D gene	CDR3 DNA	CDR3 protein
TRBV27	TRBJ1-5	-	-	TGTGCCAGCAGTTTATACTTAAGGCATCAGCCCCAGCATTTT	CASSLYLRHQPQHF
TRBV6-1	TRBJ2-2	-	TRBD1	TGTGCCAGCAGGCTATCACAGGGGGCGGGCGGGGAGCTGTTTTTT	CASRLSQGAGGELFF
TRBV19	TRBJ1-1	-	-	TGTGCCACCGACACAGGAGTAGGCTTGGGCACTGAAGCTTTCTTT	CATDTGVGLGTEAFF
TRBV10-3	TRBJ2-7	-	-	TGTGCCATCAGTGACAGCTCCTACGAGCAGTACTTC	CAISDSSYEQYF
TRBV7-8	TRBJ2-1	-	TRBD2	TGTGCCAGCAGCAATACGGGACTAACGAACCACAATGAGCAGTTCTTC	CASSNTGLTNHNEQFF
TRBV28	TRBJ1-4	-	-	TGTGCCAGCAGTTTGGGCGGGAGGGAAGAAAAACTGTTTTTT	CASSLGGREEKLFF
TRBV27	TRBJ2-1	-	-	TGTGCCAGCAGTCCTCAGGCAGGGAACAATGAGCAGTTCTTC	CASSPQAGNNEQFF
TRBV7-9	TRBJ2-2	-	-	TGTGCCAGCAGGTTCGACAGCAACACCGGGGAGCTGTTTTTT	CASRFDSNTGELFF
TRBV28	TRBJ1-2	-	-	TGTGCCAGCAGGCCCCGACGGGGGGCAAGATATGGCTACACCTTC	CASRPRRGARYGYTF
TRBV18	TRBJ2-7	-	TRBD1	TGTGCCAGCTCACCTCAGGGGGATAGCTCCTACGAGCAGTACTTC	CASSPQGDSSYEQYF
TRBV4-1	TRBJ2-5	-	-	TGCGCCAGCAGCCAATTCAGTGGACACCCGAAAGAGACCCAGTACTTC	CASSQFSGHPKETQYF
TRBV7-8	TRBJ2-7	-	TRBD2	TGTGCCAGCAGCTTACTACTAGCGGGGACTTCCTACGAGCAGTACTTC	CASSLLLAGTSYEQYF
TRBV7-2	TRBJ2-7	-	TRBD1	TGTGCCAGCAGCCTTCGGGACAGTTCCTACGAGCAGTACTTC	CASSLRDSSYEQYF
TRBV6-5	TRBJ2-7	-	-	TGTGCCAGCGCCACAGGGTACGAGCAGTACTTC	CASATGYEQYF
TRBV6-5	TRBJ1-1	-	TRBD1	TGTGCCAGCAGTTACCTGGGACAGGGAGGGACTGAAGCTTTCTTT	CASSYLGQGGTEAFF
TRBV6-6	TRBJ2-2	-	-	TGTGCTACTGAAGGTGGTCTATCTCGAAGGACCGGGGAGCTGTTTTTT	CATEGGLSRRTGELFF
TRBV5-1	TRBJ2-1	-	TRBD2	TGCGCCAGCAGCTTGGAGACTAGCGGGAGGGTCAATGAGCAGTTCTTC	CASSLETSGRVNEQFF
TRBV5-1	TRBJ2-1	-	TRBD2	TGCGCCAGCAGGGAAACTAGCGCGTATGAGCAGTTCTTC	CASRETSAYEQFF
TRBV2	TRBJ2-1	-	-	TGTGCCAGCATAGAACTATACAATGAGCAGTTCTTC	CASIELYNEQFF
TRBV10-3	TRBJ2-3	-	TRBD2	TGTGCCATCAGTGGGGGACTAGCGGGGACAGATACGCAGTATTTT	CAISGGLAGTDTQYF
TRBV9	TRBJ1-1	few	-	TGTGCCAGCAGCGCAGGACAGATGAACACTGAAGCTTTCTTT	CASSAGQMNTEAFF
TRBV10-1	TRBJ1-2	-	-	TGCGCCAGCAGTGAGTCGGGCGGGCGTGGCTACACCTTC	CASSESGGRGYTF
TRBV9	TRBJ2-3	-	-	TGTGCCAGCAGCGTCGATGCTAGCACAGATACGCAGTATTTT	CASSVDASTDTQYF
TRBV29-1	TRBJ2-7	-	-	TGCAGCGTTTCCGCGGAAAGCTACGAGCAGTACTTC	CSVSAESYEQYF
TRBV6-6	TRBJ1-2	-	TRBD1	TGTGCCAGCAGTTGGGAGGGGGCCCACTCTAACTATGGCTACACCTTC	CASSWEGAHSNYGYTF
TRBV28	TRBJ1-4	-	-	TGTGCCAGCAGTTTATTCGGAGGTGGTAATGAAAAACTGTTTTTT	CASSLFGGGNEKLFF
TRBV27	TRBJ1-1	-	-	TGTGCCAGCAGGCGGACGGTACCTATGAACACTGAAGCTTTCTTT	CASRRTVPMNTEAFF
TRBV2	TRBJ1-5	-	-	TGTGCCAGCAAATCAACGGGTGGACAGCCCCAGCATTTT	CASKSTGGQPQHF
TRBV18	TRBJ2-7	-	TRBD2	TGTGCCAGCTCACTCTTAGCGGGAGGGGGCTACGAGCAGTACTTC	CASSLLAGGGYEQYF
TRBV4-2	TRBJ1-5	-	-	TGTGCCAGCAGCCAAGAATTCGGACTGGGGGTACAGCCCCAGCATTTT	CASSQEFGLGVQPQHF
TRBV12-5	TRBJ2-1	-	TRBD2	TGTGCTAGTGGCTTCAGCACTAGCGCGTTTATTAATGAGCAGTTCTTC	CASGFSTSAFINEQFF
TRBV30	TRBJ1-4	-	-	TGTGCCTGGAAGTCGGAGGGAGGAAAACTGTTTTTT	CAWKSEGGKLFF